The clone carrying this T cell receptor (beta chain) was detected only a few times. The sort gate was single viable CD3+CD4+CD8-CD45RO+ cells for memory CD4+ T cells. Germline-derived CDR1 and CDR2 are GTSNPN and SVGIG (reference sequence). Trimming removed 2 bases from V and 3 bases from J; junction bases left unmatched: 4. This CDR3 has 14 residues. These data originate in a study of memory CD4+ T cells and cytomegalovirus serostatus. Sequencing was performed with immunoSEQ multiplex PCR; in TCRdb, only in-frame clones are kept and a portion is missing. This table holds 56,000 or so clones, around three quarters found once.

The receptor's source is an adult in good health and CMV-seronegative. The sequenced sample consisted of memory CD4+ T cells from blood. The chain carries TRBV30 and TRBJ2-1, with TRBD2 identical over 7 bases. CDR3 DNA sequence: TGTGCCTGGAGTTCTAAGCGGGGCTACAATGAGCAGTTCTTC. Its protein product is CAWSSKRGYNEQFF. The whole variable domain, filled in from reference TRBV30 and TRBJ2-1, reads SQTIHQWPATLVQPVGSPLSLECTVEGTSNPNLYWYRQAAGRGLQLLFYSVGIGQISSEVPQNLSASRPQDRQFILSSKKLLLSDSGFYLCAWSSKRGYNEQFFGPGTRLTVL.